Below, 6 T cell receptor beta chains from the same sample are listed, as sequenced in a study of cytomegalovirus exposure and HLA in healthy donors (dated by TCRdb to 2017 to 2019). Receptor amplification or capture employed the immunoSEQ multiplex PCR assay. For the multiplex PCR, a mixture combining 60 forward primers for TCR Vbeta segments and 13 reverse primers for TCR Jbeta segments was used. In TCRdb, the immuneACCESS table is reduced to in-frame sequences with V and J assigned. These tables do not hold every clone; where another copy was compared, an unresolved V gene accounts for under half, and the others remain unexplained. A total of more than 100,000 clones appear in this sample, roughly 63% of them only once. More than 8.5% of the sample belongs to the ten largest clones. Source material: PBMCs. Receptor source: a man in his forties in good health and CMV-seropositive.

The chain combines TRBV7-9 with TRBJ1-4, with D possibly matching TRBD1 (5 bases). Germline V gene lookup returns CDR1 SEHNR and CDR2 FQNEAQ (reference sequence). The CDR3 runs to 15 residues. The ends were cut back, 5 bases at V and 5 bases at J, with 15 bases in the middle. The CDR3 protein is CASSPRQGRNEKLFF. CDR3 sequence (DNA): TGTGCCAGCAGCCCTCGCCAGGGCCGAAATGAAAAACTGTTTTTT. Complete variable domain (other parts from reference TRBV7-9 and TRBJ1-4): DTGVSQNPRHKITKRGQNVTFRCDPISEHNRLYWYRQTLGQGPEFLTYFQNEAQLEKSRLLSDRFSAERPKGSFSTLEIQRTEQGDSAMYLCASSPRQGRNEKLFFGSGTQLSVL.

This chain joins TRBV2 and TRBJ1-5; no definite D call. V shed 2 bases and J shed 1 base, with 3 bases lying between them. CDR1 SNHLY and CDR2 FYNNEI come from the germline V gene. This CDR3 region has 13 residues. CDR3 in DNA: TGTGCCAGCAGTGAACTGAGCAATCAGCCCCAGCATTTT. Encoded protein: CASSELSNQPQHF.

The genes are TRBV7-9 and TRBJ1-2; D is possibly TRBD1 (6 bases). Trimming shortened V by 1 base and J by 0 bases, and 12 bases separated the two germline ends. From germline, CDR1 is SEHNR and CDR2 FQNEAQ (reference sequence). The CDR3 is 16 amino acids. CDR3: CASSLETGTTNYGYTF. The CDR3 nucleotides read TGTGCCAGCAGCTTAGAAACAGGGACAACTAACTATGGCTACACCTTC. The whole variable domain, filled in from reference TRBV7-9 and TRBJ1-2, reads DTGVSQNPRHKITKRGQNVTFRCDPISEHNRLYWYRQTLGQGPEFLTYFQNEAQLEKSRLLSDRFSAERPKGSFSTLEIQRTEQGDSAMYLCASSLETGTTNYGYTFGSGTRLTVV.

J is TRBJ2-7 and V is TRBV28; TRBD1 agrees at 8 bases. CDR1 and CDR2 (germline): MDHEN, SYDVKM. V lost 2 bases and J lost 1; bases outside the gene matches: 4. The CDR3 sequence is 15 residues long. The CDR3 protein is CASSLLWTGSYEQYF. The CDR3 DNA sequence: TGTGCCAGCAGTTTACTTTGGACAGGGTCCTACGAGCAGTACTTC.

The chain links TRBV11-3 to TRBJ2-2, with D unclear. Germline CDR1 is SGHNT and CDR2 is YENEEA. Between the trimmed V and J ends, which lost 6 bases and 7 bases, there was a span of 12 bases. There are 13 residues in the CDR3. Written as DNA, the CDR3 is TGTGCCAGCAGTTCCCAGGATGGCGGGGAGCTGTTTTTT. Protein product: CASSSQDGGELFF.

The V call is TRBV10-3, the J call TRBJ2-1; D not resolved. Looked up from germline, CDR1 is ENHRY and CDR2 is SYGVKD. Trimming stripped 3 bases from V and 7 bases from J, with 13 bases between. The CDR3 extends over 14 amino acids. The CDR3 is CAISEWLEDNEQFF. In nucleotides, the CDR3 is TGTGCCATCAGTGAATGGCTAGAGGATAATGAGCAGTTCTTC.